These 17 T cell receptor beta chains were all obtained from the same sample, sequenced in a study of CD8 T cells in Susac syndrome. RNA amounts of about 0.5 to 1 ug underwent reverse transcription with random hexamers. TCRdb recomputed calls from the immunoSEQ multiplex PCR reads with MiXCR, one row per CDR3 protein. The sample holds about 100,000 distinct CDR3 sequences, around 95% seen once. What was sequenced was CD8+ T cells from PBMCs. Receptors were obtained from a human donor with Susac syndrome.

The sample holds a few counts of this clonotype. The rearrangement uses TRBV2 and TRBJ2-5; TRBD1 matches 11 bases. Germline assignment: CDR1 SNHLY and CDR2 FYNNEI. The trim removed 1 base at V and 5 bases at J, leaving 3 bases unmatched. The CDR3 has 15 amino acids. The CDR3 DNA follows: TGTGCCAGCAGTGAAGGGACAGGGGGCCTCGAGACCCAGTACTTC. This sequence encodes CASSEGTGGLETQYF.

The rearrangement links TRBV29-1 to TRBJ2-7; 7 bases are shared with TRBD1. The CDR3 consists of 13 residues. J was trimmed by 1 base and V by 4 bases; bases with no gene match: 4. Germline CDR1 reads SQVTM; CDR2 reads ANQGSEA. CDR3 DNA sequence: TGCAGCGTTGTGACGGGACAGTCCTACGAGCAGTACTTC. Translating it yields CSVVTGQSYEQYF.

This rearrangement joins TRBV20-1 to TRBJ1-1; tentative D call: TRBD1 (5 bases). CDR1 and CDR2 from the germline V gene are DFQATT and SNEGSKA (reference sequence). Trimming removed 4 bases at V and 5 bases at J, with 8 bases between. There are 11 residues in the CDR3. The CDR3 coding sequence is TGCAGTGCTATAGGGGATACTGAAGCTTTCTTT. Protein: CSAIGDTEAFF.

The chain carries TRBV29-1 and TRBJ1-1, with D tentatively TRBD1 (6 bases). The V gene lost 6 bases and the J gene lost 4 bases, with 12 bases spanning the gap. The CDR3 covers 12 residues. Germline V lookup: CDR1 SQVTM, CDR2 ANQGSEA. Here the CDR3 DNA reads TGCAGCGTCAGACAGGCGATCACTGAAGCTTTCTTT. Encoded protein: CSVRQAITEAFF.

The rearrangement links TRBV20-1 to TRBJ2-5; TRBD1 or TRBD2 may be the D gene (5 bases each). Trimming cost V 3 bases and J 5 bases, with 22 bases left between them. Germline assignment: CDR1 DFQATT and CDR2 SNEGSKA (reference sequence). This CDR3 comprises 16 residues. CDR3 sequence (DNA): TGCAGTGCTAGGTTAACCGGGGCACAGGCGATGGAGACCCAGTACTTC. Translating gives CSARLTGAQAMETQYF.

CDR3 loop: CASRPWTDNQPQHF. CDR3 DNA: TGTGCCAGCCGTCCCTGGACCGATAATCAGCCCCAGCATTTT. The chain recombines TRBV27 with TRBJ1-5; no clear D. The germline V and J ends were trimmed by 8 bases and 4 bases, with 15 bases remaining between them. Germline loops: CDR1 MNHEY, CDR2 SMNVEV (reference sequence). The CDR3 has 14 residues.

This sequence joins TRBV20-1 and TRBJ2-4; TRBD1 matches at 7 bases. The trim removed 6 bases at V and 7 bases at J, leaving 6 bases unmatched. The germline gives CDR1 DFQATT, CDR2 SNEGSKA (reference sequence). This CDR3 comprises 12 residues. CDR3 in amino acids: CSAPGQVNIQYF. CDR3 bases: TGCAGTGCCCCCGGACAGGTGAACATTCAGTACTTC.

V usage is TRBV5-1 and J usage is TRBJ2-2; D call uncertain. The CDR3 spans 12 residues. Per germline, CDR1 SGHRS and CDR2 YFSETQ. Trimming cost V 4 bases and J 6 bases, with 7 bases left between them. In DNA form, the CDR3 reads TGCGCCAGCAGCCTTTCGCCCGGGGAGCTGTTTTTT. Translating gives CASSLSPGELFF.

The V and J genes are TRBV29-1 and TRBJ1-2, with D perhaps matching TRBD1 (6 bases). Looked up from germline, CDR1 is SQVTM and CDR2 is ANQGSEA. V lost 5 bases, J lost 7 bases, and 14 bases lay in between. The CDR3 has 12 residues. CDR3 DNA: TGCAGCGTTTCCTTCAGGGGAGGTGGCTACACCTTC. Translating it yields CSVSFRGGGYTF. The full variable domain, its missing parts supplied by reference TRBV29-1 and TRBJ1-2, is SAVISQKPSRDICQRGTSLTIQCQVDSQVTMMFWYRQQPGQSLTLIATANQGSEATYESGFVIDKFPISRPNLTFSTLTVSNMSPEDSSIYLCSVSFRGGGYTFGSGTRLTVV.

This chain links TRBV27 with TRBJ1-2; no clear D gene. The length of the CDR3 is 13 residues. From germline, CDR1 is MNHEY and CDR2 SMNVEV (reference sequence). Trimming stripped 0 bases from V and 8 bases from J, with 10 bases between. For the CDR3, the DNA is TGTGCCAGCAGTTTATCGGCCGGGCGAGGCTACACCTTC. Residues: CASSLSAGRGYTF.

The J gene is TRBJ1-3, the V gene TRBV6-5; D gene ambiguous. CDR1 MNHEY and CDR2 SVGAGI come from the germline V gene. V lost 6 bases and J 0 bases, leaving 12 bases between the germline ends. The CDR3 runs 15 residues. CDR3 region: CASSGRIDSGNTIYF. CDR3 bases: TGTGCCAGCAGCGGACGGATCGACTCTGGAAACACCATATATTTT.

The V gene is TRBV4-2, the J gene TRBJ2-1; no definite D call. There are 17 residues in the CDR3. In germline, CDR1 is LGHNA, CDR2 YNFKEQ. V lost 0 bases to trimming and J lost 0 bases, with 12 bases between them. Here the CDR3 DNA reads TGTGCCAGCAGCCAAGACGCGAGCGAGCCCTCCTACAATGAGCAGTTCTTC. Its translation: CASSQDASEPSYNEQFF.

The chain couples TRBV2 to TRBJ2-1; 8 bases match TRBD2. The CDR3 has 16 amino acids. After removal of 7 bases from V and 0 bases from J, the junction contained 8 bases not matched to a gene. Germline-derived CDR1 and CDR2 are SNHLY and FYNNEI. CDR3 region: CASTAGGSVSYNEQFF. In DNA form, the CDR3 reads TGTGCCAGCACGGCGGGGGGTTCCGTCTCCTACAATGAGCAGTTCTTC.

This sequence joins TRBV18 and TRBJ2-3, with D unclear. The germline CDR1 and CDR2 sequences are KGHSH and LQKENI. There are 13 residues in the CDR3. V lost 3 bases and J 3 bases, leaving 7 bases between the germline ends. CDR3 nucleotide sequence: TGTGCCAGCTCACCTAGGGTTACAGATACGCAGTATTTT. This sequence encodes CASSPRVTDTQYF. Full variable domain (outside the CDR3, taken from reference TRBV18 and TRBJ2-3): NAGVMQNPRHLVRRRGQEARLRCSPMKGHSHVYWYRQLPEEGLKFMVYLQKENIIDESGMPKERFSAEFPKEGPSILRIQQVVRGDSAAYFCASSPRVTDTQYFGPGTRLTVL.

This sequence joins TRBV15 and TRBJ2-6; 7 positions match TRBD2. Germline CDR1 LNHNV, CDR2 YYDKDF (reference sequence). The CDR3 covers 19 residues. J lost 0 bases, V lost 1 base, and 9 bases had no gene match. For the CDR3, the DNA is TGTGCCACCAGCAGAGCTGCTAGCGGTACAATCTCTGGGGCCAACGTCCTGACTTTC. It specifies CATSRAASGTISGANVLTF.

The rearrangement joins TRBV24-1 to TRBJ2-5, with TRBD2 as a possible D gene (5 bases). The CDR3 extends over 13 amino acids. The germline V and J ends were trimmed by 3 bases and 9 bases, with 13 bases remaining between them. Germline-derived CDR1 and CDR2 are KGHDR and SFDVKD. In DNA, the CDR3 is TGTGCCACCAGTGATCCCAATACGGGATCCCAGTACTTC. Translating it yields CATSDPNTGSQYF.

The genes are TRBV7-2 and TRBJ2-3; weak D call: TRBD2 (6 bases). This CDR3 has 15 amino acids. Germline values: CDR1 SGHTA, CDR2 FQGNSA. The V and J ends lost 7 bases and 0 bases respectively, with 14 bases between them. The CDR3 DNA is TGTGCCAGCATTCCACTAGCCCTGAGCACAGATACGCAGTATTTT. The encoded protein is CASIPLALSTDTQYF.